The 25 T cell receptor beta chains below come from one sample, sequenced in a study of T cells in women clearing cervical HPV infection. Libraries were prepared by immunoSEQ multiplex PCR; TCRdb keeps only in-frame clonotypes and omits some of them. Its clone listing holds some 30,000 clones. Sequenced sample: blood buffy coat. The receptors stem from a woman between 18 and 70 years old with a cervical HPV16 infection that either progressed to CIN3+ or cleared (not recorded which).

With respect to this clone: The read is 3 residues too short to cover the CDR3 end, so that end is filled in from the germline J gene. The rearrangement links TRBV30 to TRBJ2-4; D perhaps matches TRBD1 (6 bases). Germline CDR1 and CDR2: GTSNPN and SVGIG (reference sequence). This CDR3 contains 17 residues. This CDR3 is CAWSFRGDRKVGYGQYF. CDR3 DNA (partial): TGTGCCTGGAGCTTCAGGGGAGACAGGAAGGTTGGCTATGGT.

A remark on this clone: Read data end 3 residues before the CDR3 end; the end is taken from the germline J gene. The rearrangement uses TRBV7-9 and TRBJ1-1; 12 nucleotides agree with TRBD1. Germline assignment: CDR1 SEHNR and CDR2 FQNEAQ (reference sequence). CDR3 length: 15 residues. The CDR3 sequence is CASSFNTGTGGEAFF. CDR3 bases read: TGTGCCAGCAGCTTCAATACCGGGACAGGGGGCGAA.

In the case of this clone: The read ends 3 residues shy of where the CDR3 ends; the end is completed using the germline J gene. The V and J genes are TRBV2 and TRBJ1-6, with a tentative D call TRBD1 (5 bases). Germline lookup yields CDR1 SNHLY and CDR2 FYNNEI. V was clipped by 6 bases and J by 10 bases, with 16 bases between them. The CDR3 totals 14 residues. CDR3 loop: CASSARVESSPLHF. The covered CDR3 bases are TGTGCCAGCAGCGCCAGGGTTGAGAGCTCACCC.

The sequenced part of the CDR3 DNA is TGCGCCAGCAGCTTGGCCTCAGGGGAAGATGGC. Protein product: CASSLASGEDG. The full CDR3 is CASSLASGEDGYTF. J is TRBJ1-2 and V is TRBV5-1; D is perhaps TRBD1 (6 bases). The read finishes 3 residues shy of the CDR3 end, and the germline J gene is used to complete it. Germline V gene lookup returns CDR1 SGHRS and CDR2 YFSETQ. The CDR3 contains 14 residues. The V end lost 0 bases, the J end lost 6 bases, and 12 bases lay between the germline ends.

Note on this clone: The read halts 3 residues ahead of the CDR3 end, with the missing end drawn from the germline J gene. The J gene is TRBJ2-6, the V gene TRBV12-3 or TRBV12-4; D unclear. Trimming shortened V by 7 bases and J by 3 bases, and 7 bases separated the two germline ends. This CDR3 has 13 residues. CDR3 bases read: TGTGCCAGCACCCCCGGTGGGGCCAACGTC. Its protein is CASTPGGANV. The CDR3 in full is CASTPGGANVLTF.

About this clone itself: The read halts 3 residues ahead of the CDR3 end, with the missing end drawn from the germline J gene. The rearrangement uses TRBV7-6 and TRBJ2-7; D may be TRBD1 (6 bases). V was clipped by 3 bases and J by 3 bases, with 21 bases between them. This CDR3 spans 17 amino acids. Germline V CDR1 and CDR2: SGHVS, FNYEAQ. CDR3 in amino acids: CASSLGVGGQKSYEQYF. Incomplete CDR3 DNA: TGTGCCAGCAGCTTGGGGGTAGGGGGACAAAAAAGCTACGAG.

The CDR3 region is CASSRDRGETQYF. The CDR3 bases that were read are TGTGCCAGCAGCCGGGACAGGGGGGAGACG. The chain is built from TRBV7-2 and TRBJ2-3, with 11 bases aligning to TRBD1. The CDR3 extends 3 residues past the end of the read, so its final part is completed from the germline J gene. The CDR3 length is 13 residues. Germline lookup yields CDR1 SGHTA and CDR2 FQGNSA.

Concerning this clone itself: Coverage ceases 3 residues before the CDR3 finishes, and the germline J gene fills in the end. The chain uses TRBV12-3 or TRBV12-4 and TRBJ2-3; D is perhaps TRBD2 (6 bases). The CDR3 loop spans 13 amino acids. Trimming took off 8 bases at V and 2 bases at J, with 11 bases between the two ends. The part of the CDR3 DNA that was read is TGTGCCAGCCTAGCGTCTACCACAGATACG. Translated: CASLASTTDT. In full, the CDR3 is CASLASTTDTQYF.

In the case of this clone: The sequenced fragment ends 3 residues before the CDR3 boundary, so the rest is inferred from the germline J gene. The V and J genes are TRBV2 and TRBJ1-5; D is unresolved. CDR3 size: 14 residues. Germline V CDR1 and CDR2: SNHLY, FYNNEI. Trimming removed 6 bases at V and 0 bases at J, with 9 bases between. The covered CDR3 bases are TGTGCCAGCAGCCTAATCTATAGCAATCAGCCC. Translating it yields CASSLIYSNQP. The CDR3 reads in full as CASSLIYSNQPQHF.

For this clone: One end of the junction does not line up with germline, which may come from a read error. The CDR3 end is not reached by the read, which stops 3 residues before it; the germline J gene fills it in. The rearrangement links TRBV4-2 to TRBJ2-7; D call uncertain. Germline values: CDR1 LGHNA, CDR2 YNFKEQ. This CDR3 comprises 15 residues. The CDR3 bases that were read are TGCGCCAGCAGCCCTGACCGGGTCATACCGGGCGAG. This codes for CASSPDRVIPGE. The entire CDR3 protein is CASSPDRVIPGEQYF.

Comment on this clone: Read data end 3 residues before the CDR3 end; the end is taken from the germline J gene. This chain links TRBV7-9 with TRBJ1-4, with D uncertain. Per germline, CDR1 SEHNR and CDR2 FQNEAQ (reference sequence). The CDR3 spans 14 residues. The V and J ends lost 1 base and 4 bases respectively, with 7 bases between them. The CDR3 DNA, read in part, is TGTGCCAGCAGCTTAGACAGCATTAATGAAAAA. This sequence encodes CASSLDSINEK. The whole CDR3 reads CASSLDSINEKLFF.

As for this clone: The CDR3 goes on 3 residues after the read ends, and that part is filled in from the germline J gene. This chain links TRBV5-1 with TRBJ1-6, with D possibly being TRBD1 (5 bases). CDR3 length: 16 amino acids. Germline CDR1 is SGHRS and CDR2 is YFSETQ. V lost 0 bases, J lost 7 bases, and 14 bases lay in between. The CDR3: CASSLDNPGGNSPLHF. The CDR3 DNA, read in part, is TGCGCCAGCAGCTTGGACAATCCGGGGGGAAATTCACCC.

About this clone: The CDR3 end is not reached by the read, which stops 3 residues before it; the germline J gene fills it in. The V and J genes are TRBV7-2 and TRBJ1-1; 7 nucleotides line up with TRBD1. V shed 5 bases and J 5 bases; nucleotides not matched to a gene: 8. This CDR3 comprises 14 residues. Per the germline V gene, CDR1 is SGHTA and CDR2 is FQGNSA. CDR3 sequence reads: CASSATGRGTEAFF. CDR3 DNA, as far as it was read: TGTGCCAGCAGCGCGACAGGGAGGGGGACTGAA.

With regard to this clone: The read ends 3 residues before the CDR3 terminus; that terminus is restored from the germline J gene. The chain has TRBV5-8 and TRBJ2-5, with 10 bases that match TRBD1. With V trimmed by 2 bases and J by 3 bases, 4 bases remained unmatched. This CDR3 is built from 15 residues. Germline values: CDR1 SGHTS, CDR2 YDEGEE. The sequenced CDR3 bases are TGTGCCAGCAGCTTCGGGACAGGGGTAGAAGAGACC. This gives the protein CASSFGTGVEET. The whole CDR3 reads CASSFGTGVEETQYF.

A word on this clone: Read coverage stops 3 residues before the CDR3 terminus; the germline J gene supplies the remainder. The rearrangement joins TRBV6-2 or TRBV6-3 to TRBJ2-1; 7 bases are shared with TRBD2. The CDR3 is 15 amino acids. Germline V gene lookup returns CDR1 MNHEY and CDR2 SVGEGT. V lost 8 bases and J lost 6; bases outside the gene matches: 13. The CDR3 sequence is CASGRGGRLGNEQFF. Incomplete CDR3 DNA: TGTGCCAGCGGCCGGGGAGGGAGACTCGGCAATGAG.

A word on this clone: The read gets to within 3 residues of the CDR3 end, and the germline J gene fills in the rest. This chain joins TRBV7-2 and TRBJ2-4, with 10 bases matching TRBD1. CDR1 and CDR2 from the germline V gene are SGHTA and FQGNSA. The CDR3 consists of 15 residues. The CDR3 bases that were read are TGTGCCGCAGGACAGGGGGTGAGGTTGAATAATGGT. This gives the protein CAAGQGVRLNNG. The full CDR3 is CAAGQGVRLNNGQYF.

Worth noting for this clone: The read falls 3 residues short of the CDR3 end, and the missing part is taken from the germline J gene. The rearrangement joins TRBV20-1 to TRBJ2-3; 9 nucleotides match TRBD1. V was clipped by 3 bases and J by 4 bases; unmatched bases: 8. The V gene's germline CDR1 is DFQATT and CDR2 SNEGSKA (reference sequence). CDR3 length: 15 amino acids. The part of the CDR3 DNA that was read is TGCAGTGCTAGGGGACAGGGATTAGCCGCAGATACG. It yields the protein CSARGQGLAADT. From start to end, the CDR3 is CSARGQGLAADTQYF.

This clone is classed as medium-sized by frequency. The read terminates 3 residues before the CDR3 end, so the remaining end is supplied by the germline J gene. The chain combines TRBV6-2 or TRBV6-3 with TRBJ2-6; D is perhaps TRBD1 (6 bases). In germline, CDR1 is MNHEY, CDR2 SVGEGT. Trimming stripped 5 bases from V and 2 bases from J, with 16 bases between. The CDR3 extends over 17 amino acids. CDR3 protein: CASSPSMGAAGANVLTF. The CDR3 DNA, read in part, is TGTGCCAGCAGTCCCAGTATGGGGGCCGCTGGGGCCAACGTC.

Regarding this clone: The read finishes 3 residues shy of the CDR3 end, and the germline J gene is used to complete it. The rearrangement uses TRBV10-2 and TRBJ2-1, with a weak D call TRBD1 (5 bases). Germline V CDR1 and CDR2: WSHSY, SAAADI. The germline V and J ends were trimmed by 4 bases and 8 bases, with 18 bases remaining between them. This CDR3 contains 15 residues. The CDR3 bases that were read are TGCGCCAGCAGTGGCTTGGGCAGGGTGTTGGATGAG. Translated: CASSGLGRVLDE. The CDR3 reads in full as CASSGLGRVLDEQFF.

As concerns this clone: With the read ending 3 residues before the CDR3 end, the germline J gene is used to fill in that end. The chain uses TRBV7-2 and TRBJ2-3, with TRBD2 identical over 10 bases. Germline V gene lookup returns CDR1 SGHTA and CDR2 FQGNSA. J gave up 4 bases and V 5 bases, and 6 bases lay outside the gene matches. The length of the CDR3 is 15 residues. CDR3 DNA (partial): TGTGCCAGCAGCCAGAGCGGGGGGGCCGCAGATACG. Translation gives CASSQSGGAADT. The whole CDR3 reads CASSQSGGAADTQYF.

As for this clone: Sequence at one end of the junction differs from germline and may be a read error. The read falls 3 residues short of the CDR3 end, and the missing part is taken from the germline J gene. The chain is built from TRBV7-2 and TRBJ2-1; 11 bases align to TRBD2. In germline, CDR1 is SGHTA, CDR2 FQGNSA. The CDR3 sequence is 15 residues long. Here the CDR3 reads CASSLAGGALNEQFF. The CDR3 bases that were read are TGTGCCAGCAGTTTAGCGGGGGGGGCTTTGAATGAG.

As to this clone: Sequencing ends 3 residues short of the CDR3 end; the germline J gene provides the rest. This chain links TRBV5-6 with TRBJ1-1, with D perhaps TRBD1 (5 bases). The CDR3 has 12 amino acids. Per the germline V gene, CDR1 is SGHDT and CDR2 is YYEEEE. With 4 bases removed from V and 5 bases from J, the gap between germline ends came to 9 bases. This chain's CDR3 is CASSIYRTEAFF. Partial CDR3 DNA: TGTGCCAGCAGCATTTACAGGACTGAA.

Points on this clone: The read terminates 3 residues ahead of where the CDR3 ends, so the germline J gene completes it. The chain employs TRBV5-6 and TRBJ1-6; the D gene is possibly TRBD1 (5 bases). Germline assignment: CDR1 SGHDT and CDR2 YYEEEE. The length of the CDR3 is 12 residues. The chain's CDR3 is CASSLGGNPLHF. Incomplete CDR3 DNA: TGTGCCAGCAGCTTGGGGGGCAATCCC. The entire variable domain, with the rest obtained from reference TRBV5-6 and TRBJ1-6, is as follows: DAGVTQSPTHLIKTRGQQVTLRCSPKSGHDTVSWYQQALGQGPQFIFQYYEEEERQRGNFPDRFSGHQFPNYSSELNVNALLLGDSALYLCASSLGGNPLHFGNGTRLTVT.

As concerns this clone: The read terminates 3 residues before the CDR3 end, so the remaining end is supplied by the germline J gene. V and J are TRBV10-3 and TRBJ1-6; D might be TRBD1 (6 bases). The CDR3 length is 14 residues. CDR1 is ENHRY, CDR2 SYGVKD, per germline. CDR3 sequence: CAIRTDVLDSPLHF. The covered CDR3 bases are TGTGCCATCCGGACAGACGTCCTAGACTCCCCC.

On this clone: The CDR3 extends 3 residues past the end of the read, so its final part is completed from the germline J gene. This chain links TRBV7-9 with TRBJ1-2, with 9 bases lining up with TRBD1. The CDR3 is 15 amino acids. Germline loops: CDR1 SEHNR, CDR2 FQNEAQ (reference sequence). The sequenced part of the CDR3 DNA is TGTGCCAGCAGTGATACGGGACAGGGACCCTACGAC. It encodes CASSDTGQGPYD. In full, the CDR3 reads CASSDTGQGPYDYTF.